The T cell receptor (beta chain) described here comes from a study of neurological immune-mediated disorders. Healthy control samples came from blood bank volunteers in Maryland, USA. Unsorted libraries were generated from 2 million PBMCs held at -80 degrees C. The CDR3 contains 14 residues. The ends lost 6 bases at V and 5 bases at J; junction bases unmatched: 8. Germline loops: CDR1 KGHSH, CDR2 LQKENI. In this sample, this clonotype turned up many times. Using its own MiXCR run on the 5' RACE reads, TCRdb lists one record per CDR3 protein. The sample has under 90,000 distinct CDR3 sequences, about a tenth seen once.

The rearrangement uses TRBV18 and TRBJ2-5; TRBD1 matches at 8 bases. What was sequenced was PBMCs. This clonotype was obtained from a man aged 35-49 years in good health. CDR3 loop: CASSPGQGRETQYF. The DNA for the CDR3 is TGTGCCAGCTCTCCCGGACAGGGACGGGAGACCCAGTACTTC.